This T cell receptor (beta chain) was captured in a study of shared clonotypes between healthy human individuals. Study summary: For every donor, three CD4 naive, three CD4 memory, two CD8 naive and one CD8 memory plates were used.

Germline CDR1 MGHRA, CDR2 YSYEKL. The CDR3 is 13 amino acids. The V gene lost 4 bases and the J gene lost 5 bases, with 11 bases spanning the gap. TCRdb keeps only in-frame clones here, not all; method: immunoSEQ multiplex PCR. The table has under 650,000 clones, 90% to 96% seen once; the top ten hold about 0.064%. The sequence derives from a woman younger than 45 in good health. The sequenced material came from naive CD4+ T cells sorted from blood. Subset: CD45RA+ positively selected. The chain carries TRBV4-1 and TRBJ2-5; D remains unclear. The CDR3 DNA reads as TGCGCCAGCAGCCCCCTAACGATGGAGACCCAGTACTTC. The encoded protein is CASSPLTMETQYF.